Following are 8 T cell receptor beta chains from one sample sequenced in a study of yellow fever vaccine responses in identical twins. TCRdb redid the calling of the RT-PCR reads with MiXCR, one entry per CDR3 protein. The data contain 860 or so distinct CDR3 sequences, 90% of them singletons. The sample consisted of T cells from blood (PBMCs), unsorted or a sorted subset (not recorded which), taken before or after yellow fever vaccination (not recorded which). The source of these receptors is a young woman who received the yellow fever vaccine.

The chain carries TRBV4-2 and TRBJ2-5; D not resolved. V was pared by 0 bases and J by 0 bases, with 8 bases between. The CDR3 covers 15 residues. The germline CDR1 and CDR2 sequences are LGHNA and YNFKEQ. The CDR3 DNA sequence: TGTGCCAGCAGCCAAGAAGAAGGGTACCAAGAGACCCAGTACTTC. The encoded protein is CASSQEEGYQETQYF.

The chain joins TRBV10-1 to TRBJ2-4, with 8 nucleotides matching TRBD1. Germline CDR1 and CDR2: WNHNN and SYGVQD (reference sequence). With 2 bases clipped from V and 0 bases from J, the junction kept 0 bases outside the gene matches. The CDR3 length is 15 residues. CDR3 in amino acids: CASSETGGAKNIQYF. The CDR3 DNA follows: TGCGCCAGCAGTGAGACAGGGGGAGCCAAAAACATTCAGTACTTC.

This clonotype was seen a few times. The genes are TRBV4-3 and TRBJ1-2; D is uncertain. V lost 0 bases, J lost 6 bases, and 14 bases lay in between. CDR1 LGHNA and CDR2 YSLEER come from the germline V gene. This CDR3 has 15 amino acids. CDR3: CASSQDLQTRDGYTF. CDR3 DNA: TGCGCCAGCAGCCAAGATCTCCAGACGAGGGATGGCTACACCTTC.

This clonotype has only one observation. The chain employs TRBV11-2 and TRBJ2-1, with 8 nucleotides matching TRBD2. Germline V gene sequence: CDR1 SGHAT, CDR2 FQNNGV. The CDR3 contains 16 residues. V gave up 4 bases and J gave up 2 bases; unmatched junction bases: 7. The CDR3 sequence is CASSYSGGGTYNEQFF. CDR3 DNA sequence: TGTGCCAGCAGCTATTCGGGCGGGGGGACCTACAATGAGCAGTTCTTC.

The rearrangement joins TRBV4-1 to TRBJ2-1; 7 bases are shared with TRBD1. V dropped 2 bases and J dropped 10; count of bases not matched to a gene: 5. CDR1 and CDR2 (germline): MGHRA, YSYEKL. The CDR3 is made up of 13 amino acids. The CDR3: CASSQNRGMEQFF. The CDR3, as DNA: TGCGCCAGCAGCCAAAACAGGGGTATGGAGCAGTTCTTC.

This clonotype appeared once. V usage is TRBV5-1 and J usage is TRBJ2-5, with a possible D match to TRBD1 (6 bases). Trimming left V 2 bases short and J 4 bases short, with 15 bases between. The germline gives CDR1 SGHRS, CDR2 YFSETQ. The CDR3 sequence is 15 residues long. The chain's CDR3 is CASSFTGTTVETQYF. The CDR3 coding sequence is TGCGCCAGCAGCTTCACCGGGACAACAGTAGAGACCCAGTACTTC.

With regard to this clonotype: Relative to the germline gene, one junction end is altered; a read error may explain this. In DNA, the CDR3 is TGTGCTAGCAGTAGGAGGGGATCTCAAGAGACCCAGTACTTC. This sequence encodes CASSRRGSQETQYF. The chain employs TRBV7-7 and TRBJ2-5; maybe TRBD2 (6 bases). The CDR3 covers 14 residues. CDR1 is SSHAT, CDR2 FNYEAQ, per germline (reference sequence).

V is TRBV11-1 and J is TRBJ2-7; D unclear. This CDR3 has 13 amino acids. Trimming removed 5 bases from V and 4 bases from J, with 12 bases in between. Germline V gene data show CDR1 as SGHAT and CDR2 as FQDESV (reference sequence). The CDR3 loop is CASSPRPGYEQYF. CDR3 in DNA: TGTGCCAGCAGCCCGAGGCCTGGGTACGAGCAGTACTTC.